Listed below are T cell receptor beta chains from one sample, sequenced in a study of T-cell memory formation after mild COVID-19. MiXCR, applied by TCRdb to the 5' RACE reads, yields one record per CDR3 protein. The sample holds fewer than 350,000 distinct CDR3 sequences, approximately 7.6% seen once. The specimen was PBMCs or a T cell subset sorted from them (not recorded which). These receptors originate from a man aged 18 to 29 who had mild COVID-19 (a few samples of this study predate the infection). Cell type and time point are not known. The conserved cysteine and the conserved F or W are not part of the CDR3 here.

J gene | V gene | CDR3 protein
TRBJ1-6 | TRBV5-1 | ASSLGGQGRSPLH
TRBJ2-5 | TRBV5-1 | ASSLDSQQETQY
TRBJ2-3 | TRBV20-1 | SARGPSGSNTQY
TRBJ2-2 | TRBV2 | ATWAGQGGTGELF
TRBJ1-1 | TRBV6-2/TRBV6-3 | ASSYSSGDEAF
TRBJ1-2 | TRBV7-6 | ASSLSTSAQGGDYT
TRBJ2-1 | TRBV4-1 | ASSQAGGTGDEQF
TRBJ1-3 | TRBV12-3/TRBV12-4 | ASSSTGAGNTIY
TRBJ2-2 | TRBV18 | ASSPVRTNTGELF
TRBJ2-7 | TRBV12-5 | ASGFHEQY
TRBJ2-3 | TRBV6-5 | ASSSAGRGTRNTQY
TRBJ2-3 | TRBV24-1 | ATSVSGGPTDTKY
TRBJ2-3 | TRBV20-1 | SARVGADSTDTQY
TRBJ1-1 | TRBV7-2 | ASSPTRDGDTEAF
TRBJ2-1 | TRBV4-3 | ASSQESNGGYNEQF
TRBJ2-3 | TRBV29-1 | SSTPGASTDTQY
TRBJ2-3 | TRBV10-2 | ASRASGGVTDTQY